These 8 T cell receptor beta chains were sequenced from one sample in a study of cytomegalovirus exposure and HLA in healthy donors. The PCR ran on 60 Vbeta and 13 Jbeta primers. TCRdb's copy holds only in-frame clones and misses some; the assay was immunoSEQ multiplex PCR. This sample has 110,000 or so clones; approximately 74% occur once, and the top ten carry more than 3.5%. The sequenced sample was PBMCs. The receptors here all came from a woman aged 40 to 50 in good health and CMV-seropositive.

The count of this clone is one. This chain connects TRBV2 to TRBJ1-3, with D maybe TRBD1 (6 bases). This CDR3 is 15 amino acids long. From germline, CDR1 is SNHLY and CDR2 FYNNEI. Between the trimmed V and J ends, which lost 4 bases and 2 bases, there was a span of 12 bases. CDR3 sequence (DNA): TGTGCCAGCAGTGCCACAGGGATCCCTGGAAACACCATATATTTT. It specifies CASSATGIPGNTIYF.

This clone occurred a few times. Written as DNA, the CDR3 is TGTGCCAGCAGCTTTATCGGGACTAGCATCACAGATACGCAGTATTTT. Translation gives CASSFIGTSITDTQYF. The chain links TRBV7-2 to TRBJ2-3, with 9 bases lining up with TRBD2. CDR1 is SGHTA, CDR2 FQGNSA, per germline. V shed 3 bases, J shed 2 bases, and the junction held 6 bases outside the gene matches. CDR3 length: 16 amino acids.

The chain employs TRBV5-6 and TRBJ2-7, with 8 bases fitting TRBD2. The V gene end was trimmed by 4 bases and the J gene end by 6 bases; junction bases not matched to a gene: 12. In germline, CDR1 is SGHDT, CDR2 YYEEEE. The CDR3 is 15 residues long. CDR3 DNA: TGTGCCAGCAGCCCCCTTGGAGCGGGAGTTGCCGAGCAGTACTTC. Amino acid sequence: CASSPLGAGVAEQYF. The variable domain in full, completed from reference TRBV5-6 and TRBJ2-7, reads DAGVTQSPTHLIKTRGQQVTLRCSPKSGHDTVSWYQQALGQGPQFIFQYYEEEERQRGNFPDRFSGHQFPNYSSELNVNALLLGDSALYLCASSPLGAGVAEQYFGPGTRLTVT.

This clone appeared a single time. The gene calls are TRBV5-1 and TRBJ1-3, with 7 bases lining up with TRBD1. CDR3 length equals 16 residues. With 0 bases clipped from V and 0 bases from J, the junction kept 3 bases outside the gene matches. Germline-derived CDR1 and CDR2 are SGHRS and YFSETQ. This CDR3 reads CASSLEGAFSGNTIYF. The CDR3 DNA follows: TGCGCCAGCAGCTTGGAGGGGGCCTTCTCTGGAAACACCATATATTTT.

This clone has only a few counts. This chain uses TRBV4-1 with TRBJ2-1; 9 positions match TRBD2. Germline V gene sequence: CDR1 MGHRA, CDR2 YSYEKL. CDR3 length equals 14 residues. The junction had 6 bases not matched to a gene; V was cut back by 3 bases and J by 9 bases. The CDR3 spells CASSHLRREGEQFF. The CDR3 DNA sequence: TGCGCCAGCAGCCATCTTAGGCGGGAGGGTGAGCAGTTCTTC.

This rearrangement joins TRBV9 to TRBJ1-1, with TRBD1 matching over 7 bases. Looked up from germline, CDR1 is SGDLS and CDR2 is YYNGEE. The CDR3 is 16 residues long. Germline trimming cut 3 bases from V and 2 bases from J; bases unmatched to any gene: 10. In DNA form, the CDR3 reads TGTGCCAGCAGCGCCAACCCAGGGACAGTCAACACTGAAGCTTTCTTT. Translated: CASSANPGTVNTEAFF.

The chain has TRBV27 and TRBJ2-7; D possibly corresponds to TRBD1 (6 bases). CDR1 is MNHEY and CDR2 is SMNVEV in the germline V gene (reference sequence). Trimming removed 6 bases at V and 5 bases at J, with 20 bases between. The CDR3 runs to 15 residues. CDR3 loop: CASRILWTEGHEQYF. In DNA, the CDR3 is TGTGCCAGCAGGATACTCTGGACAGAAGGCCACGAGCAGTACTTC.

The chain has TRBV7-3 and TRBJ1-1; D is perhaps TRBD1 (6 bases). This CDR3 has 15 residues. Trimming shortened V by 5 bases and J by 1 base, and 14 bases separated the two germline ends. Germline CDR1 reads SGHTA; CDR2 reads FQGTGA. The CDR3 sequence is CASSTRGGTNTEAFF. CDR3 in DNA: TGTGCCAGCAGCACACGGGGGGGCACGAACACTGAAGCTTTCTTT. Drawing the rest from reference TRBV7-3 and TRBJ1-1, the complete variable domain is GAGVSQTPSNKVTEKGKYVELRCDPISGHTALYWYRQSLGQGPEFLIYFQGTGAADDSGLPNDRFFAVRPEGSVSTLKIQRTERGDSAVYLCASSTRGGTNTEAFFGQGTRLTVV.